This T cell receptor (beta chain) derives from a study of ipilimumab plus nivolumab after autologous stem cell transplantation. V was cut by 4 bases and J by 8 bases, with 8 bases left in between. This CDR3 region has 11 residues. The germline V gene has CDR1 GTSNPN and CDR2 SVGIG (reference sequence). Some clones are missing from TCRdb's copy, which holds only in-frame ones; the method was immunoSEQ multiplex PCR. Of about 4,800 clones listed, 55% to 80% were seen once; the top ten hold 28%. This clonotype was obtained from a male donor with multiple myeloma. This material consisted of PBMCs, taken in a trial of ipilimumab plus nivolumab as post-transplant consolidation. This chain connects TRBV30 to TRBJ2-2, with D hard to call. The CDR3 is CAWKDGGELFF. Written as DNA, the CDR3 is TGTGCCTGGAAGGATGGGGGGGAGCTGTTTTTT.